This T cell receptor (beta chain) was identified during a study of T cells in Graves' hyperthyroidism and ophthalmopathy. RNA transcripts gave rise to amplified TCR beta CDR3 regions. TCR CDR3 underwent first-round RT-PCR with the HTBI primer set. TCRdb reprocessed the multiplex PCR reads with MiXCR, giving one entry per CDR3 protein. In the table there are approximately 270,000 distinct CDR3 sequences, 13% to 15% of which are singletons. The CDR3 loop spans 12 amino acids. V dropped 7 bases and J dropped 5; count of bases not matched to a gene: 5. The germline V gene encodes CDR1 MNHNS and CDR2 SASEGT.

The sequence was collected from a woman in her forties with Graves' hyperthyroidism that later progressed to Graves' ophthalmopathy. Sequencing input: blood. The chain has TRBV6-1 and TRBJ2-7; 7 nucleotides match TRBD2. In DNA form, the CDR3 reads TGTGCCAGCACCTCAACTAGCGACGAGCAGTACTTC. This gives the protein CASTSTSDEQYF.